This is a list of T cell receptor beta chains from one sample in a study of cytomegalovirus exposure and HLA in healthy donors. Measured with immunoSEQ multiplex PCR; TCRdb has only the in-frame clones, and not every one. The sample includes 110,000 to 150,000 clones, about 74% of them seen just once. Sequencing was performed on PBMCs. These receptor sequences come from a woman aged 40 to 50 in good health and CMV-seronegative. Both conserved end residues are part of each CDR3. Each record gives: J gene, D gene, clone size, V gene, CDR3 protein, CDR3 DNA. A D gene is named only where the DNA matches it firmly. Clone size is given for some rows only: seen once, a few or many times, or a class if the clone is expanded.

TRBJ1-4	.	.	TRBV5-1	CASSVSTAAQEKLFF	TGCGCCAGCAGCGTATCGACAGCAGCGCAAGAAAAACTGTTTTTT
TRBJ1-1	TRBD1	.	TRBV2	CASSYGTGFEGTEAFF	TGTGCCAGCAGCTACGGGACAGGGTTTGAAGGCACTGAAGCTTTCTTT
TRBJ1-1	.	.	TRBV29-1	CSVWNRNTEAFF	TGCAGCGTTTGGAACAGGAACACTGAAGCTTTCTTT
TRBJ1-1	.	.	TRBV30	CAWSVGENTEAFF	TGTGCCTGGAGTGTAGGGGAAAACACTGAAGCTTTCTTT
TRBJ2-7	TRBD1	few	TRBV5-1	CASSLGQGATISSDEQYF	TGCGCCAGCAGCTTGGGACAGGGGGCGACCATTTCATCCGACGAGCAGTACTTC
TRBJ2-1	TRBD2	.	TRBV6-4	CASSFTQRGGHNEQFF	TGTGCCAGCAGTTTTACCCAGCGGGGGGGACACAATGAGCAGTTCTTC
TRBJ2-7	TRBD1	.	TRBV5-4	CASSHRDRPNEQYF	TGTGCCAGCAGCCACCGGGACAGGCCAAACGAGCAGTACTTC
TRBJ1-5	.	.	TRBV28	CASKRRVDNQPQHF	TGTGCCAGCAAACGCAGGGTCGACAATCAGCCCCAGCATTTT
TRBJ2-7	TRBD2	.	TRBV6-5	CASSYAGSGSSYEQYF	TGTGCCAGCAGTTACGCGGGTAGCGGGAGCTCCTACGAGCAGTACTTC
TRBJ1-6	.	.	TRBV6-5	CASSYSNSPPHF	TGTGCCAGCAGTTACTCTAACTCACCCCCCCACTTT
TRBJ1-4	.	.	TRBV11-2	CASSLNFQGYAKLFF	TGTGCCAGCAGCTTAAATTTCCAGGGTTATGCAAAACTGTTTTTT
TRBJ2-1	.	few	TRBV5-6	CASSLELNNEQFF	TGTGCCAGCAGCTTGGAACTGAACAATGAGCAGTTCTTC
TRBJ1-1	.	.	TRBV19	CASSTGWSSEAFF	TGTGCCAGTAGTACGGGATGGAGCTCTGAAGCTTTCTTT
TRBJ2-7	.	.	TRBV5-5	CASSLTSSYEQYF	TGTGCCAGCAGCTTGACGAGCTCCTACGAGCAGTACTTC
TRBJ1-1	.	.	TRBV5-6	CASSRYRTVTEAFF	TGTGCCAGCAGCAGGTACAGGACGGTCACTGAAGCTTTCTTT
TRBJ2-5	TRBD2	.	TRBV10-3	CAISPGLAGVQETQYF	TGTGCCATCAGCCCCGGACTAGCGGGGGTCCAAGAGACCCAGTACTTC
TRBJ1-2	.	.	TRBV6-5	CASSEDLRDYGYTF	TGTGCCAGCAGTGAAGACCTCAGGGACTATGGCTACACCTTC
TRBJ1-1	.	.	TRBV6-5	CASRPTGTEAFF	TGTGCCAGCAGACCAACAGGTACCGAAGCTTTCTTT
TRBJ1-2	.	.	TRBV28	CASSFGGTNYGYTF	TGTGCCAGCAGTTTCGGGGGAACTAACTATGGCTACACCTTC
TRBJ1-4	TRBD1	.	TRBV13	CASSSDRDSEKLFF	TGTGCCAGCAGCTCGGACCGGGACAGTGAAAAACTGTTTTTT
TRBJ1-1	TRBD1	once	TRBV2	CASSEGQGAVGSEAFF	TGTGCCAGCAGTGAAGGCCAGGGGGCGGTCGGCTCTGAAGCTTTCTTT
TRBJ1-3	.	.	TRBV6-5	CASSYTGTFPGNTIYF	TGTGCCAGCAGTTACACCGGGACATTTCCTGGAAACACCATATATTTT
TRBJ1-1	.	.	TRBV9	CASSGRQPNTEAFF	TGTGCCAGCAGCGGGAGACAGCCGAACACTGAAGCTTTCTTT
TRBJ1-1	.	few	TRBV7-9	CASSQGRGAFF	TGTGCCAGCAGCCAAGGGCGGGGGGCTTTCTTT
TRBJ2-7	.	.	TRBV14	CASSPQTINEQYF	TGTGCCAGCAGCCCCCAGACAATCAACGAGCAGTACTTC
TRBJ1-6	TRBD1	.	TRBV5-1	CASSLPQGTDSPLHF	TGCGCCAGCAGCTTGCCACAGGGGACGGATTCACCCCTCCACTTT
TRBJ2-1	.	.	TRBV27	CASSLSQGGYNEQFF	TGTGCCAGCAGTTTGTCCCAGGGAGGTTACAATGAGCAGTTCTTC
TRBJ2-3	TRBD2	.	TRBV4-1	CASSQDPSGGTDTQYF	TGCGCCAGCAGCCAAGATCCTAGCGGAGGCACAGATACGCAGTATTTT
TRBJ2-7	TRBD1	.	TRBV5-1	CASGPSGQAYEQYF	TGCGCCAGCGGACCCTCGGGACAGGCCTACGAGCAGTACTTC
TRBJ1-5	.	.	TRBV6-1	CASGGDSNQPQHF	TGTGCCAGCGGGGGGGATAGCAATCAGCCCCAGCATTTT
TRBJ1-3	TRBD1	.	TRBV30	CAWSVRGQGRLGNTIYF	TGTGCCTGGAGTGTTCGTGGACAGGGGCGACTTGGAAACACCATATATTTT
TRBJ2-7	.	.	TRBV19	CASSNAYSYEQYF	TGTGCCAGTAGTAATGCCTACTCCTACGAGCAGTACTTC
TRBJ2-3	.	.	TRBV11-1	CASSLYPGTDTQYF	TGTGCCAGCAGCTTATATCCGGGTACAGATACGCAGTATTTT
TRBJ1-1	.	.	TRBV18	CASSPTYRESEAFF	TGTGCCAGCTCCCCTACCTACAGGGAATCTGAAGCTTTCTTT
TRBJ1-5	TRBD1	.	TRBV5-3	CARSSRDSTIHSNQPQHF	TGTGCCAGAAGCTCCCGGGACAGTACCATTCATAGCAATCAGCCCCAGCATTTT
TRBJ1-5	.	.	TRBV28	CASSLQGGNQPQHF	TGTGCCAGCAGTTTACAGGGTGGCAATCAGCCCCAGCATTTT
TRBJ2-7	.	.	TRBV7-9	CASSLSYEQYF	TGTGCCAGCAGCCTGTCCTACGAGCAGTACTTC